Listed below are T cell receptor beta chains from one sample, sequenced in a study of T cell responses to AZD1222 COVID-19 vaccine. Generated by immunoSEQ multiplex PCR, the TCRdb table keeps only in-frame clones and is missing some. This table has 100,000 to 150,000 clones, more than 65% appearing once. This sample comprised peripheral blood, obtained 28 days after the second AZD1222 dose. Every receptor here comes from an adult who received the AZD1222 COVID-19 vaccine. Both conserved end residues are part of each CDR3. D genes are given only for firm matches. Size is stated for part of the rows, as once, few or many counts, or as a class when the clone is expanded.

j_call | clone_size | v_call | d_call | cdr3_aa | cdr3_nt
TRBJ1-6 | - | TRBV9 | - | CASSPGTNSPLHF | TGTGCCAGCAGCCCTGGGACTAATTCACCCCTCCACTTT
TRBJ1-4 | - | TRBV19 | - | CASSMGIWGTNEKLFF | TGTGCCAGTAGTATGGGGATCTGGGGAACTAATGAAAAACTGTTTTTT
TRBJ2-1 | - | TRBV28 | TRBD2 | CASSPASGGGNEQFF | TGTGCCAGCAGTCCGGCTAGCGGGGGTGGTAATGAGCAGTTCTTC
TRBJ2-6 | - | TRBV10-3 | TRBD2 | CAISGPTWTSGDSGANVLTF | TGTGCCATCAGTGGGCCCACCTGGACTAGCGGGGACTCTGGGGCCAACGTCCTGACTTTC
TRBJ2-7 | few | TRBV2 | - | CASSRDPMLEQYF | TGTGCCAGCAGTAGGGACCCGATGCTAGAGCAGTACTTC
TRBJ1-1 | many | TRBV7-9 | - | CASSTWTSHSPEAFF | TGTGCCAGCAGCACCTGGACCTCTCATAGCCCTGAAGCTTTCTTT
TRBJ2-2 | - | TRBV20-1 | TRBD1 | CSASDRGPNTGELFF | TGCAGTGCTAGTGACAGGGGTCCAAACACCGGGGAGCTGTTTTTT
TRBJ2-7 | once | TRBV5-1 | - | CASSEDSGGNEQYF | TGCGCCAGCAGCGAGGACAGTGGGGGAAACGAGCAGTACTTC
TRBJ2-7 | - | TRBV14 | - | CASSQVLGGEQYF | TGTGCCAGCAGCCAAGTGCTGGGTGGCGAGCAGTACTTC
TRBJ2-7 | - | TRBV27 | - | CASSHIPPYEQYF | TGTGCCAGCAGTCATATCCCCCCCTACGAGCAGTACTTC
TRBJ1-2 | - | TRBV27 | - | CASSLSTSQTSRGGYTF | TGTGCCAGCAGTTTATCCACCTCCCAAACGTCTCGCGGAGGCTACACCTTC
TRBJ1-2 | - | TRBV27 | - | CASSFLGFQGYTF | TGTGCCAGCAGTTTTTTGGGGTTTCAGGGCTACACCTTC
TRBJ2-4 | few | TRBV6-2/TRBV6-3 | - | CASSSLSAKNIQYF | TGTGCCAGCAGTTCTCTGAGTGCCAAAAACATTCAGTACTTC
TRBJ2-5 | - | TRBV28 | - | CASSPGPLGETQYF | TGTGCCAGCAGCCCGGGACCCCTGGGAGAGACCCAGTACTTC
TRBJ1-2 | - | TRBV7-3 | TRBD1 | CASSLSRGDARGYTF | TGTGCCAGCAGCTTAAGCAGGGGGGACGCACGCGGCTACACCTTC
TRBJ2-2 | - | TRBV25-1 | - | CASSDHRDTGELFF | TGTGCCAGCAGTGACCACAGGGACACCGGGGAGCTGTTTTTT
TRBJ2-3 | - | TRBV7-7 | - | CASSLVAASTDTQYF | TGTGCTAGCAGCTTAGTCGCGGCTAGCACAGATACGCAGTATTTT
TRBJ1-1 | - | TRBV7-6 | - | CASSLARTRRTEAFF | TGTGCCAGCAGCTTAGCGAGGACCCGGCGGACTGAAGCTTTCTTT
TRBJ2-5 | few | TRBV7-9 | - | CASSSQAGFQETQYF | TGTGCCAGCAGCTCTCAGGCAGGGTTCCAAGAGACCCAGTACTTC
TRBJ1-6 | - | TRBV19 | TRBD1 | CASSMRQGGMALHF | TGTGCCAGTAGTATGCGACAGGGAGGGATGGCCCTCCACTTT
TRBJ1-1 | - | TRBV7-2 | - | CASSLWASSTEAFF | TGTGCCAGCAGCTTATGGGCGTCAAGCACTGAAGCTTTCTTT
TRBJ1-4 | - | TRBV18 | - | CASSRGPSANEKLFF | TGTGCCAGCTCACGGGGGCCCAGCGCTAATGAAAAACTGTTTTTT
TRBJ1-3 | - | TRBV4-3 | TRBD1 | CASSQVYPGGVSGNTIYF | TGCGCCAGCAGCCAAGTATACCCAGGGGGGGTTAGTGGAAACACCATATATTTT
TRBJ1-1 | - | TRBV4-3 | - | CASSQDTGENTEAFF | TGCGCCAGCAGCCAAGATACGGGGGAGAACACTGAAGCTTTCTTT
TRBJ2-1 | - | TRBV5-1 | - | CASSLDGTYNEQFF | TGCGCCAGCAGCTTGGACGGAACCTACAATGAGCAGTTCTTC
TRBJ1-4 | - | TRBV24-1 | - | CATSDSGFTELFF | TGTGCCACCAGTGATTCTGGGTTTACGGAACTGTTTTTT
TRBJ1-2 | - | TRBV27 | TRBD1 | CASSQGDGWYGYTF | TGTGCCAGCAGCCAGGGGGATGGTTGGTATGGCTACACCTTC
TRBJ1-1 | - | TRBV7-2 | - | CASSLETGTAEAFF | TGTGCCAGCAGCTTAGAGACAGGCACGGCTGAAGCTTTCTTT
TRBJ1-1 | - | TRBV19 | TRBD1 | CASHPLTYTGQGRTEAFF | TGCGCCAGCCACCCTTTAACTTATACTGGACAGGGGAGAACTGAAGCTTTCTTT
TRBJ2-5 | - | TRBV5-4 | - | CASSSRDTQETQYF | TGTGCCAGCAGCTCCCGGGACACCCAAGAGACCCAGTACTTC
TRBJ2-3 | - | TRBV15 | - | CATSRDKSTDTQYF | TGTGCCACCAGCAGGGACAAAAGCACAGATACGCAGTATTTT
TRBJ2-6 | - | TRBV6-2/TRBV6-3 | TRBD2 | CASSTPSGGAYGANVLTF | TGTGCCAGCAGCACTCCTAGCGGGGGGGCGTATGGGGCCAACGTCCTGACTTTC
TRBJ1-2 | - | TRBV19 | - | CASSKPGGDGYGYTF | TGTGCCAGTAGTAAACCGGGGGGCGACGGCTATGGCTACACCTTC
TRBJ1-2 | - | TRBV15 | - | CATSRDRVLYGYTF | TGTGCCACCAGCAGAGATCGGGTTCTATATGGCTACACCTTC
TRBJ1-1 | - | TRBV6-5 | - | CASTGPYTEAFF | TGTGCCAGCACCGGCCCATACACTGAAGCTTTCTTT
TRBJ1-6 | - | TRBV15 | - | CATSRDRTGTNSPLHF | TGTGCCACCAGCAGAGATCGAACGGGCACAAATTCACCCCTCCACTTT
TRBJ1-1 | - | TRBV10-2 | - | CASSDQQGPTEAFF | TGCGCCAGCAGTGATCAACAGGGTCCCACTGAAGCTTTCTTT
TRBJ2-3 | - | TRBV5-4 | - | CASSFRLGQQSTDTQYF | TGTGCCAGCAGCTTTCGACTCGGCCAACAGAGCACAGATACGCAGTATTTT
TRBJ2-6 | - | TRBV11-2 | - | CASSSPQGSGANVLTF | TGTGCCAGCAGCTCGCCGCAGGGTTCAGGGGCCAACGTCCTGACTTTC
TRBJ1-5 | - | TRBV2 | TRBD1 | CASKEGGAGQPQHF | TGTGCCAGCAAAGAAGGGGGCGCGGGTCAGCCCCAGCATTTT
TRBJ2-5 | once | TRBV6-5 | - | CASKGSKTQYF | TGTGCCAGCAAGGGGTCGAAGACCCAGTACTTC
TRBJ1-1 | - | TRBV2 | - | CATAYRARPGTEAFF | TGTGCCACAGCTTACAGGGCCCGCCCGGGCACTGAAGCTTTCTTT
TRBJ2-7 | - | TRBV9 | TRBD1 | CASSPPGQGYEQYF | TGTGCCAGCAGCCCCCCGGGACAGGGCTACGAGCAGTACTTC
TRBJ2-4 | - | TRBV11-3 | - | CASSLAGNIQYF | TGTGCCAGCAGCTTAGCCGGAAACATTCAGTACTTC
TRBJ2-3 | - | TRBV7-2 | TRBD2 | CASSLAQRGGTDTQYF | TGTGCCAGCAGCTTAGCCCAGCGGGGGGGCACAGATACGCAGTATTTT
TRBJ2-1 | - | TRBV5-4 | - | CASSSLAQEFF | TGTGCCAGCAGCTCCCTAGCTCAGGAGTTCTTC
TRBJ1-5 | - | TRBV5-1 | TRBD1 | CASSLGTGINQPQHF | TGCGCCAGCAGCTTGGGGACAGGGATCAATCAGCCCCAGCATTTT
TRBJ1-4 | - | TRBV5-1 | TRBD1 | CASSWGTGGTNEKLFF | TGCGCCAGCAGCTGGGGGACAGGGGGCACTAATGAAAAACTGTTTTTT
TRBJ1-2 | - | TRBV5-1 | TRBD1 | CASSLGQGWGDGYTF | TGCGCCAGCAGCTTGGGACAGGGGTGGGGCGATGGCTACACCTTC